The T cell receptor (beta chain) under discussion was sequenced for a study of cytomegalovirus exposure and HLA in healthy donors. Use of 60 Vbeta and 13 Jbeta primers characterized the PCR. Generated by immunoSEQ multiplex PCR, the TCRdb table keeps only in-frame clones and is missing some. The sample lists 120,000 or so clones, 65% to 85% occurring once. The sequenced sample was PBMCs. The receptor was derived from a woman in her forties in good health and CMV-seropositive.

Written as DNA, the CDR3 is TGTGCCAGCAGTACGCCGACAGGGGCAACTAATGAAAAACTGTTTTTT. It is translated as CASSTPTGATNEKLFF. The chain uses TRBV25-1 and TRBJ1-4; 8 positions match TRBD1. This CDR3 is 16 amino acids long. The V and J ends lost 5 bases and 0 bases, in that order; junction bases with no gene match: 5. Germline V CDR1 and CDR2: MGHDK, SYGVNS.